These 17 T cell receptor beta chains came from one sample sequenced in a study of CDR3 diversity in severe acne. In TCRdb, the PCR reads were re-called with MiXCR into one record per CDR3 protein. Of 79,000 or so distinct CDR3 sequences listed, roughly 49% are singletons. Sequenced material: blood. Receptors were obtained from a male donor with severe acne vulgaris.

The rearrangement joins TRBV9 to TRBJ2-5; perhaps D is TRBD1 or TRBD2 (5 bases each). The CDR3 consists of 15 residues. Trimming took off 4 bases at V and 3 bases at J, with 16 bases between the two ends. Germline-derived CDR1 and CDR2 are SGDLS and YYNGEE. Here the CDR3 reads CASSSRSGTEETQYF. CDR3 sequence (DNA): TGTGCCAGCAGCTCCCGGTCCGGGACCGAAGAGACCCAGTACTTC.

The V and J genes are TRBV29-1 and TRBJ2-5; TRBD1 matches 9 bases. V dropped 8 bases and J dropped 4; count of bases not matched to a gene: 14. This CDR3 is built from 15 residues. The V gene's germline CDR1 is SQVTM and CDR2 ANQGSEA. CDR3 region: CSTAATGGERETQYF. The CDR3 nucleotides are TGCAGCACTGCCGCAACAGGGGGCGAAAGAGAGACCCAGTACTTC.

The chain uses TRBV10-2 and TRBJ1-3; D not certain. V lost 5 bases and J lost 2, with 1 base in between. Germline values: CDR1 WSHSY, CDR2 SAAADI. The CDR3 length is 11 residues. The CDR3 coding sequence is TGCGCCAGCAGTCCTGGAAACACCATATATTTT. It specifies CASSPGNTIYF.

V usage is TRBV14 and J usage is TRBJ2-3; tentatively, D is TRBD1 (5 bases). Trimming stripped 4 bases from V and 4 bases from J, with 9 bases between. The CDR3 contains 13 residues. Germline loops: CDR1 SGHDN, CDR2 FVKESK. The CDR3 sequence: CASSRRVADTQYF. CDR3 DNA: TGTGCCAGCAGCCGCAGGGTCGCAGATACGCAGTATTTT.

About this clonotype: A much more abundant neighbour one base away suggests this may be a read error. Lacking the conserved final phenylalanine or tryptophan, this CDR3 likely reflects a read error. The V call is TRBV29-1, the J call TRBJ1-1, with D perhaps TRBD1 (6 bases). The V and J ends lost 4 bases and 4 bases respectively, with 13 bases between them. The germline V gene has CDR1 SQVTM and CDR2 ANQGSEA. The CDR3 totals 13 residues. DNA for the CDR3: TGCAGCGTTGGAGACAGGCGGGTCACTGAAGCTTTCCTT. Translating it yields CSVGDRRVTEAFL.

This rearrangement joins TRBV24-1 to TRBJ1-5, with D unresolved. This CDR3 has 14 residues. Deletions cut 2 bases from V and 1 base from J, with 5 bases between. The germline CDR1 and CDR2 sequences are KGHDR and SFDVKD. CDR3 sequence (DNA): TGTGCCACCAGTGATTCGTGGAGCAATCAGCCCCAGCATTTT. This gives the protein CATSDSWSNQPQHF.

The chain is built from TRBV24-1 and TRBJ1-2, with no clear D. Trimming took 2 bases from V and 4 from J, leaving 10 bases between them. This CDR3 contains 14 residues. Germline lookup yields CDR1 KGHDR and CDR2 SFDVKD. The DNA for the CDR3 is TGTGCCACCAGTGATTCGGTGTTCGGCTATGGCTACACCTTC. This codes for CATSDSVFGYGYTF.

V is TRBV11-2 and J is TRBJ2-2; 7 bases are a match to TRBD2. The germline V gene encodes CDR1 SGHAT and CDR2 FQNNGV. Trimming at V came to 3 bases and at J to 1 base, leaving 5 bases not matched to a gene. This CDR3 spans 16 amino acids. Here the CDR3 reads CASSFSGGRNTGELFF. In nucleotides, the CDR3 is TGTGCCAGCAGCTTTTCCGGCGGGAGGAACACCGGGGAGCTGTTTTTT.

Only a few counts were recorded for this clonotype. The J gene is TRBJ2-6, the V gene TRBV14; no reliable D call. This CDR3 has 13 amino acids. Trimming shortened V by 8 bases and J by 1 base, and 6 bases separated the two germline ends. Germline values: CDR1 SGHDN, CDR2 FVKESK. CDR3 bases: TGTGCCAGCGCCCTATCTGGGGCCAACGTCCTGACTTTC. Protein sequence: CASALSGANVLTF.

The V call is TRBV7-9, the J call TRBJ1-2, with unresolved D. The CDR3 sequence is 11 residues long. Trimming stripped 5 bases from V and 7 bases from J, with 8 bases between. Germline V gives CDR1 SEHNR, CDR2 FQNEAQ (reference sequence). Here the CDR3 DNA reads TGTGCCAGCAGCCGAGGATCTGGCTACACCTTC. It encodes CASSRGSGYTF. Variable domain in full (rest from reference TRBV7-9 and TRBJ1-2): DTGVSQNPRHKITKRGQNVTFRCDPISEHNRLYWYRQTLGQGPEFLTYFQNEAQLEKSRLLSDRFSAERPKGSFSTLEIQRTEQGDSAMYLCASSRGSGYTFGSGTRLTVV.

The rearrangement joins TRBV24-1 to TRBJ2-5; 7 positions agree with TRBD1. From germline, CDR1 is KGHDR and CDR2 SFDVKD. The CDR3 consists of 15 residues. J gave up 0 bases and V 7 bases, and 7 bases lay outside the gene matches. DNA of the CDR3: TGTGCCACCAGCGAGGGACAGTTGTACCAAGAGACCCAGTACTTC. It translates to CATSEGQLYQETQYF.

This clonotype has a count of ten or more. The CDR3 reads CATSDKTDTQYF. The CDR3 DNA sequence: TGTGCCACCAGTGATAAGACAGATACGCAGTATTTT. The chain carries TRBV24-1 and TRBJ2-3, with D unclear. This CDR3 is built from 12 residues. In germline, CDR1 is KGHDR, CDR2 SFDVKD. Between the trimmed V and J ends, which lost 3 bases and 3 bases, there was a span of 3 bases.

This clonotype was counted a few times. J is TRBJ2-5 and V is TRBV9, with TRBD1 matching 8 bases. Germline CDR1 SGDLS, CDR2 YYNGEE. V shed 3 bases and J 4 bases; nucleotides not matched to a gene: 8. The CDR3 runs 15 residues. The CDR3 nucleotides are TGTGCCAGCAGCGCTACAGGGGGTCGGCGAGAGACCCAGTACTTC. As protein: CASSATGGRRETQYF.

Of note for this clonotype: The junction does not match germline at one end; this may be a read error. The chain is built from TRBV7-9 and TRBJ2-4, with D possibly matching TRBD1 (6 bases). The CDR3 has 11 amino acids. The germline V gene encodes CDR1 SEHNR and CDR2 FQNEAQ (reference sequence). CDR3 protein: CANSLNRVGYF. In DNA form, the CDR3 reads TGTGCCAACAGCCTGAACAGGGTAGGGTACTTC.

This clonotype was observed at least ten times. At one end, the junction sequence differs from germline, possibly due to a read error. The V gene is TRBV18, the J gene TRBJ1-2, with D perhaps matching TRBD1 (6 bases). The CDR3 length is 14 residues. CDR1 and CDR2 (germline): KGHSH, LQKENI. CDR3 in amino acids: CASSPPGQRYGYTF. DNA of the CDR3: TGTGCCAGCTCTCCACCGGGACAACGGTATGGCTACACCTTC.

The table lists this clonotype with many counts. The V gene is TRBV6-5, the J gene TRBJ1-6; no firm D call. The CDR3 consists of 15 residues. V lost 2 bases to trimming and J lost 9 bases, with 14 bases between them. In germline, CDR1 is MNHEY, CDR2 SVGAGI. In DNA form, the CDR3 reads TGTGCCAGCAGTTACAGCCCCCGGACCGGTTCACCCCTCCACTTT. Its translation: CASSYSPRTGSPLHF.

In its sample, this clonotype was seen many times. The chain uses TRBV7-8 and TRBJ2-7; 7 nucleotides agree with TRBD1. V shed 5 bases and J 6 bases; nucleotides not matched to a gene: 4. This CDR3 is 12 amino acids long. Germline-derived CDR1 and CDR2 are SGHVS and FQNEAQ. CDR3 in DNA: TGTGCCAGCAGCCACAGGGGTGCCGAGCAGTACGTC. This translates into CASSHRGAEQYV.